These 5 T cell receptor beta chains originate from one sample sequenced in a study of cytomegalovirus exposure and HLA in healthy donors (dated 2017 in TCRdb). The receptor library was made with the immunoSEQ multiplex PCR assay. For the multiplex PCR, a mixture combining 60 forward primers for TCR Vbeta segments and 13 reverse primers for TCR Jbeta segments was used. TCRdb retrieved this table from immuneACCESS and kept in-frame rearrangements only. Not all clones are present; in checked studies, unresolved V genes account for under half, and no reason is known for the remainder. This sample is represented by about 140,000 clones; more than 70% of them were singletons. Clones ranked in the top ten supply roughly 4.9% of the sample. Sequenced material: PBMCs. These receptor sequences come from a woman aged 45 to 65 in good health and CMV-seronegative.

The chain recombines TRBV18 with TRBJ1-2, with 8 bases matching TRBD1. V trimming: 5 bases; J trimming: 5 bases; junction bases outside the gene matches: 10. Germline V lookup: CDR1 KGHSH, CDR2 LQKENI. This CDR3 region has 15 residues. CDR3 bases: TGTGCCAGCTCAGAAGACAGGGGAAAGATGTATGGCTACACCTTC. Translated, it gives CASSEDRGKMYGYTF.

This chain connects TRBV5-1 to TRBJ2-1, with a possible D match to TRBD2 (6 bases). Trimming removed 5 bases from V and 3 bases from J, with 12 bases in between. This CDR3 region has 14 residues. CDR1 is SGHRS, CDR2 YFSETQ, per germline. The CDR3 DNA sequence: TGCGCCAGCAGTCCGGGCGGGATCTACAATGAGCAGTTCTTC. The encoded protein is CASSPGGIYNEQFF.

The chain couples TRBV5-5 to TRBJ1-1; D unresolved. The V end lost 0 bases, the J end lost 10 bases, and 7 bases lay between the germline ends. CDR3 length: 11 amino acids. Per the germline V gene, CDR1 is SGHKS and CDR2 is YYEKEE (reference sequence). The CDR3 spells CASSLDSGAFF. The CDR3 nucleotides read TGTGCCAGCAGCTTGGACTCAGGAGCTTTCTTT.

The genes are TRBV4-2 and TRBJ2-1; 9 positions agree with TRBD1. Trimming took 1 base from V and 8 from J; bases not matched to a gene: 3. This CDR3 contains 14 residues. Germline values: CDR1 LGHNA, CDR2 YNFKEQ. The CDR3 DNA is TGTGCCAGCAGCCAAGGGGACAGGGTCGATGAGCAGTTCTTC. It encodes CASSQGDRVDEQFF.

The chain carries TRBV19 and TRBJ1-6, with 8 bases matching TRBD1. V lost 4 bases and J lost 6; bases outside the gene matches: 5. The CDR3 runs to 15 residues. The germline V gene encodes CDR1 LNHDA and CDR2 SQIVND (reference sequence). CDR3 in DNA: TGTGCCAGTAGTAGAACGACAGGGGTTAATTCACCCCTCCACTTT. Residues: CASSRTTGVNSPLHF.